This TCR beta chain was sequenced during a study of blood T cells in healthy people across ages. It was with a sample-barcoded 5' primer and a J-beta primer mix that a second PCR of about 6 to 12 cycles was run. MiXCR was run by TCRdb on the 5' RACE reads, yielding one entry per CDR3 protein. Here the sample spans 1,500,000 or so distinct CDR3 sequences, approximately 60% being singletons. Looked up from germline, CDR1 is SEHNR and CDR2 is FQNEAQ (reference sequence). This CDR3 spans 17 amino acids. The V and J ends lost 4 bases and 2 bases respectively, with 18 bases between them. Each sample yielded at least 6 million isolated PBMCs.

The receptor's source is a man in his late teens or twenties in good health. The specimen was blood. V gene TRBV7-9 combines with J gene TRBJ2-1; the D gene is possibly TRBD2 (7 bases). The CDR3 DNA is TGTGCCAGCAGCTCGCCTACTGTGGGGGGGCCCTACAATGAGCAGTTCTTC. Protein sequence: CASSSPTVGGPYNEQFF.